This passage covers 13 T cell receptor beta chains from one sample sequenced in a study of T cell repertoires in cytomegalovirus infection. What these receptors recognize is not known. TCRdb independently ran MiXCR on the reads; one entry per CDR3 protein. The table lists under 850,000 distinct CDR3 sequences, 30% to 35% of them singletons. The sample in question was cultured PBMCs, obtained from culture after CMV antigen stimulation. These receptors originate from a human donor in good health (CMV status not recorded). Some clones in this sample may be carry-over from other donors' samples.

There are a few counts of this clonotype. The gene calls are TRBV7-8 and TRBJ1-1, with D possibly TRBD1 on 6 matching bases. The CDR3 spans 13 residues. The V and J ends lost 7 bases and 4 bases respectively, with 13 bases between them. Germline V gene data show CDR1 as SGHVS and CDR2 as FQNEAQ. CDR3 nucleotides: TGTGCCAGCAACGCCGAGGGGGGCACTGAAGCTTTCTTT. It codes for CASNAEGGTEAFF.

The chain recombines TRBV20-1 with TRBJ2-1; D ambiguous. The length of the CDR3 is 11 residues. Trimming left V 6 bases short and J 4 bases short, with 7 bases between. The V gene's germline CDR1 is DFQATT and CDR2 SNEGSKA (reference sequence). The CDR3 nucleotides read TGCAGTGCGGAACAATACAATGAGCAGTTCTTC. Translation: CSAEQYNEQFF.

CDR3 protein: CASSQTGTRLNNEQFF. The CDR3 region has the DNA TGCGCCAGCAGCCAAACCGGGACTAGACTTAACAATGAGCAGTTCTTC. The chain has TRBV4-1 and TRBJ2-1, with 8 nucleotides matching TRBD2. The germline V gene has CDR1 MGHRA and CDR2 YSYEKL. This CDR3 is built from 16 residues. Germline trimming cut 2 bases from V and 5 bases from J; bases unmatched to any gene: 8.

This clonotype was seen more than once but under ten times. The chain links TRBV3-1 to TRBJ1-3; 12 bases are shared with TRBD1. The CDR3 covers 19 residues. V trimming: 3 bases; J trimming: 3 bases; junction bases outside the gene matches: 12. The germline CDR1 and CDR2 sequences are LGHDT and YNNKEL (reference sequence). This CDR3 is CASSQRAGTGGAYGNTIYF. The CDR3 DNA sequence: TGTGCCAGCAGCCAGAGGGCCGGGACAGGGGGCGCGTATGGAAACACCATATATTTT.

This clonotype is a singleton in its sample. The CDR3 DNA reads TGCAGTGCTAGCTTCCGTAGGTCCTACGAGCAGTACTTC. This codes for CSASFRRSYEQYF. V and J are TRBV20-1 and TRBJ2-7; D not resolved. V was pared by 3 bases and J by 1 base, with 10 bases between. The CDR3 consists of 13 residues. CDR1 is DFQATT and CDR2 is SNEGSKA in the germline V gene (reference sequence).

The chain has TRBV6-1 and TRBJ2-1, with 10 positions matching TRBD2. This CDR3 region has 11 residues. The V gene's germline CDR1 is MNHNS and CDR2 SASEGT. The DNA for the CDR3 is TGTGCGTGTCTAGCGGGAGTTGAGCAGTTCTTC. Amino acid sequence: CACLAGVEQFF.

This chain links TRBV10-3 with TRBJ1-4; unclear D gene. The CDR3 is 15 residues long. Trimming left V 4 bases short and J 0 bases short, with 9 bases between. The V gene's germline CDR1 is ENHRY and CDR2 SYGVKD. The CDR3 reads CAISGNYSTNEKLFF. The DNA of the CDR3 is TGTGCCATCAGTGGGAACTACTCAACTAATGAAAAACTGTTTTTT.

The gene calls are TRBV14 and TRBJ2-3; D not resolved. CDR1 and CDR2 (germline): SGHDN, FVKESK. Trimming pared 1 base from V and 3 bases from J, leaving 29 bases between. The CDR3 is made up of 21 amino acids. CDR3 amino acids: CASSQGRARTAESRRTDTQYF. In DNA, the CDR3 is TGTGCCAGCAGCCAAGGGCGCGCCCGGACCGCCGAATCGAGAAGGACAGATACGCAGTATTTT.

The chain couples TRBV20-1 to TRBJ1-4; D remains ambiguous. The V gene lost 3 bases and the J gene lost 8 bases, with 10 bases spanning the gap. Germline CDR1 reads DFQATT; CDR2 reads SNEGSKA (reference sequence). There are 12 residues in the CDR3. The CDR3 spells CSARYRDEKLFF. The CDR3 DNA follows: TGCAGTGCTAGGTACAGAGACGAAAAACTGTTTTTT.

This clonotype was recorded a few times. The CDR3 region has the DNA TGTGCCACTTCAACCGGGACTAGCTTCAGAGGGGAGCAGTTCTTC. Residues: CATSTGTSFRGEQFF. The chain carries TRBV24-1 and TRBJ2-1; 9 nucleotides line up with TRBD2. The CDR3 runs to 15 residues. The J segment lost 10 bases and the V segment lost 10 bases, leaving 16 bases of the junction unmatched. Germline V gene data show CDR1 as KGHDR and CDR2 as SFDVKD.

The table lists this clonotype with a few counts. This chain connects TRBV11-2 to TRBJ2-7; D gene ambiguous. This CDR3 contains 15 residues. Germline loops: CDR1 SGHAT, CDR2 FQNNGV. V was trimmed by 3 bases and J by 3 bases, leaving 15 bases between them. The CDR3: CASSLVGAPLYEQYF. CDR3 in DNA: TGTGCCAGCAGCTTGGTCGGTGCCCCCCTCTACGAGCAGTACTTC. Full variable domain (outside the CDR3, taken from reference TRBV11-2 and TRBJ2-7): EAGVAQSPRYKIIEKRQSVAFWCNPISGHATLYWYQQILGQGPKLLIQFQNNGVVDDSQLPKDRFSAERLKGVDSTLKIQPAKLEDSAVYLCASSLVGAPLYEQYFGPGTRLTVT.

The chain recombines TRBV6-6 with TRBJ2-7; no definite D call. The V and J ends lost 4 bases and 5 bases respectively, with 6 bases between them. Germline V gene lookup returns CDR1 MNHNY and CDR2 SVGAGI (reference sequence). The CDR3 spans 11 residues. As DNA, the CDR3 is TGTGCCAGCAGTTGGAAGGACGAGCAGTACTTC. This translates into CASSWKDEQYF.

This clonotype appeared a few times. The chain recombines TRBV7-2 with TRBJ2-3; D gene ambiguous. This CDR3 has 14 amino acids. The V and J ends lost 5 bases and 2 bases respectively, with 11 bases between them. Germline values: CDR1 SGHTA, CDR2 FQGNSA. CDR3 nucleotides: TGTGCCAGCAGCCCAACTTCCGTCACAGATACGCAGTATTTT. Protein product: CASSPTSVTDTQYF.